This TCR beta chain was obtained from a study of blood T cell repertoires in COVID-19. For the study at large: The samples span acute and convalescent COVID-19 from the United States, Italy and Spain. PBMCs, B-cell-depleted T cells, or T cells were the source of the cDNA or gDNA that made up the material.

The V and J ends lost 7 bases and 7 bases, in that order; junction bases with no gene match: 9. The CDR3 spans 13 residues. Original handling: Researchers report that nucleated cell counts were estimated from reference gene primer amplification. Data came from immunoSEQ multiplex PCR; TCRdb stores just in-frame clones and leaves some out. D and trimming were read from the DNA, whereas the V and J calls and clone size are those reported in that table. The repertoire holds about 60,000 clones, with approximately 91% as singletons. The clonotype was recovered from a woman aged 60 to 75 with active COVID-19. The chain joins TRBV12-3 or TRBV12-4 to TRBJ1-2; TRBD1 matches 7 bases. Sequencing was performed on peripheral blood. The CDR3 DNA follows: TGTGCCAGCACCAACTCGACAGGGTCTGGCTACACCTTC. Translated, it gives CASTNSTGSGYTF.